This T cell receptor (beta chain) was documented in a study of blood T cell repertoires in COVID-19. Study information: Samples representing acute and convalescent COVID-19 were sourced from the United States, Italy and Spain. The cDNA or gDNA used as material had been derived from T cells, B-cell-depleted T cells, or PBMCs.

The data were produced by immunoSEQ multiplex PCR, yet TCRdb's version contains in-frame clones alone and is incomplete. The data show 200,000 to 250,000 clones, approximately 88% seen once. The CDR3 sequence is 17 residues long. V dropped 5 bases and J dropped 0 bases, with 16 bases sitting between them. Germline loops: CDR1 SGHVS, CDR2 FQNEAQ. Clinical histories supplied by participants themselves formed the basis of cohort assignment. This TCR came from a man aged 18 to 30 with acute COVID-19. The chain has TRBV7-8 and TRBJ1-4; D is uncertain. The specimen was PBMCs or T cells enriched from blood (not recorded which). The chain's CDR3 is CASSPKRSGTTNEKLFF. The CDR3 bases are TGTGCCAGCAGCCCCAAACGATCCGGGACAACTAATGAAAAACTGTTTTTT.